A single sample gave rise to the 12 T cell receptor beta chains below, sequenced in a study of prognosis after radiotherapy for stage I lung cancer. Two-round multiplex PCR, the amplification method, yielded TCR beta CDR3 from genomic DNA. Gene-specific primers for each TRBV and TRBJ gene drove first-round PCR. One entry per CDR3 protein results from TCRdb running MiXCR on the multiplex PCR reads. Found here are some 30,000 distinct CDR3 sequences, 40% to 50% of them singletons; the top ten hold about 17%. Specimen: PBMCs, collected before or after stereotactic body radiation therapy (not recorded which). These receptors all stem from a donor over 45 with non-small cell lung cancer.

V usage is TRBV7-3 and J usage is TRBJ2-3; no reliable D call. From germline, CDR1 is SGHTA and CDR2 FQGTGA. V lost 5 bases and J 2 bases, leaving 8 bases between the germline ends. CDR3 length: 13 amino acids. Written as DNA, the CDR3 is TGTGCCAGCAGCCCCTCTCCCACAGATACGCAGTATTTT. It encodes CASSPSPTDTQYF.

This clonotype occurred once. Relative to the germline gene, one junction end is altered; a read error may explain this. The chain couples TRBV15 to TRBJ2-7; D is unclear. Germline CDR1 LNHNV, CDR2 YYDKDF (reference sequence). The CDR3 totals 15 residues. This CDR3 reads CATSRGAWSSYDQYF. Written as DNA, the CDR3 is TGTGCCACCAGCAGAGGGGCGTGGAGCTCCTACGATCAGTACTTC.

This clonotype was picked up a small number of times. An end of the junction does not agree with germline; a read error may underlie this. CDR3 region: CASSPDYQETHYF. The CDR3 nucleotides are TGTGCCAGCTCACCAGACTACCAAGAGACCCATTACTTC. The chain is built from TRBV18 and TRBJ2-5; D may be TRBD2 (5 bases). The germline V gene has CDR1 KGHSH and CDR2 LQKENI. This CDR3 contains 13 residues. The complete variable domain, with remaining parts taken from reference TRBV18 and TRBJ2-5, reads NAGVMQNPRHLVRRRGQEARLRCSPMKGHSHVYWYRQLPEEGLKFMVYLQKENIIDESGMPKERFSAEFPKEGPSILRIQQVVRGDSAAYFCASSPDYQETHYFGPGTRLLVL.

V and J are TRBV27 and TRBJ1-2, with D perhaps matching TRBD1 (5 bases). The CDR3 sequence is 14 residues long. Deletions cut 5 bases from V and 6 bases from J, with 16 bases between. Germline CDR1 MNHEY, CDR2 SMNVEV (reference sequence). CDR3 protein: CASSQGYMSDGYTF. The CDR3 bases are TGTGCCAGCAGTCAGGGTTATATGTCTGATGGCTACACCTTC.

This clonotype showed up many times. The V and J genes are TRBV5-1 and TRBJ2-7; D is possibly TRBD2 (6 bases). Germline lookup yields CDR1 SGHRS and CDR2 YFSETQ. V gave up 4 bases and J gave up 5 bases, with 10 bases separating them. This CDR3 is 12 amino acids long. Written as DNA, the CDR3 is TGCGCCAGCAGCCCTCCTAGCGACGAGCAGTACTTC. It yields the protein CASSPPSDEQYF.

The sample holds a few counts of this clonotype. This may come from a read error, since a much larger clone is one base off. The V call is TRBV29-1, the J call TRBJ2-1; D uncertain. The CDR3 length is 14 residues. Trimming took 4 bases from V and 5 from J, leaving 15 bases between them. CDR1 is SQVTM, CDR2 ANQGSEA, per germline. This CDR3 is CSVGKTLDNNEQFF. CDR3 nucleotides: TGCAGCGTTGGGAAGACTCTTGATAACAATGAGCAGTTCTTC.

This clonotype was seen ten or more times. The chain couples TRBV28 to TRBJ1-1; D not certain. CDR3 length: 11 residues. Trimming removed 2 bases from V and 4 bases from J, with 2 bases in between. Germline V lookup: CDR1 MDHEN, CDR2 SYDVKM. CDR3 amino acids: CASSLSTEAFF. The CDR3, as DNA: TGTGCCAGCAGTTTAAGCACTGAAGCTTTCTTT.

This rearrangement joins TRBV6-2 or TRBV6-3 to TRBJ2-1; D is unresolved. V was clipped by 7 bases and J by 4 bases, with 17 bases between them. Germline V CDR1 and CDR2: MNHEY, SVGEGT. This CDR3 is built from 15 residues. CDR3 amino acids: CASNPSGVPYNEQFF. CDR3 DNA: TGTGCCAGCAATCCTAGTGGGGTACCATACAATGAGCAGTTCTTC.

Ten or more counts support this clonotype. CDR3 protein: CASSPQGPRDTQYF. CDR3 DNA sequence: TGTGCCAGCAGCCCGCAGGGGCCGAGGGATACGCAGTATTTT. This sequence joins TRBV7-2 and TRBJ2-3, with a tentative D call TRBD1 (6 bases). The CDR3 is 14 amino acids. The V end lost 5 bases, the J end lost 6 bases, and 15 bases lay between the germline ends. Germline loops: CDR1 SGHTA, CDR2 FQGNSA. The full variable domain, rest sourced from reference TRBV7-2 and TRBJ2-3, is GAGVSQSPSNKVTEKGKDVELRCDPISGHTALYWYRQSLGQGLEFLIYFQGNSAPDKSGLPSDRFSAERTGGSVSTLTIQRTQQEDSAVYLCASSPQGPRDTQYFGPGTRLTVL.

Details on this clonotype: Sequence at one end of the junction differs from germline and may be a read error. This chain links TRBV28 with TRBJ1-6; D perhaps matches TRBD1 (6 bases). The CDR3 covers 12 residues. Looked up from germline, CDR1 is MDHEN and CDR2 is SYDVKM. CDR3 DNA: TGTTCCAGCACCACAGGGTATTCACCCCTCCACTTT. Residues: CSSTTGYSPLHF. The whole variable domain, remainder taken from reference TRBV28 and TRBJ1-6, is DVKVTQSSRYLVKRTGEKVFLECVQDMDHENMFWYRQDPGLGLRLIYFSYDVKMKEKGDIPEGYSVSREKKERFSLILESASTNQTSMYLCSSTTGYSPLHFGNGTRLTVT.

This clonotype came up many times. The chain links TRBV30 to TRBJ2-3, with TRBD2 matching 8 bases. Germline V gene sequence: CDR1 GTSNPN, CDR2 SVGIG (reference sequence). The CDR3 is 13 residues long. J gave up 3 bases and V 5 bases, and 4 bases lay outside the gene matches. The CDR3 coding sequence is TGTGCCTGGGTGATAGCGGGGACAGATACGCAGTATTTT. This codes for CAWVIAGTDTQYF. Full variable domain (remainder filled in from reference TRBV30 and TRBJ2-3): SQTIHQWPATLVQPVGSPLSLECTVEGTSNPNLYWYRQAAGRGLQLLFYSVGIGQISSEVPQNLSASRPQDRQFILSSKKLLLSDSGFYLCAWVIAGTDTQYFGPGTRLTVL.

This clonotype was found many times. The chain joins TRBV5-1 to TRBJ2-7, with D possibly being TRBD2 (5 bases). The germline V gene encodes CDR1 SGHRS and CDR2 YFSETQ. The CDR3 is made up of 12 amino acids. V was pared by 0 bases and J by 4 bases, with 5 bases between. The CDR3 DNA reads TGCGCCAGCAGCTTGGGAGGGTACGAGCAGTACTTC. It specifies CASSLGGYEQYF. Variable domain in full (rest from reference TRBV5-1 and TRBJ2-7): KAGVTQTPRYLIKTRGQQVTLSCSPISGHRSVSWYQQTPGQGLQFLFEYFSETQRNKGNFPGRFSGRQFSNSRSEMNVSTLELGDSALYLCASSLGGYEQYFGPGTRLTVT.